Described below is a single T cell receptor beta chain sequence and its context. Antigen: not known. These data belong to a study of shared clonotypes between healthy human individuals. Study findings and constraints: Some clonotypes were shared by all four sorted-subset donors, while others were not shared. The non-shared ones had lower generation probabilities than the shared ones.

Germline loops: CDR1 GTSNPN, CDR2 SVGIG (reference sequence). The CDR3 extends over 14 amino acids. The V end was cut by 2 bases, the J end by 3 bases, with 14 bases between. Naive CD8 cells, CD45RO-negative and positively selected for CCR7, excluded terminally differentiated effector memory CD45RA+ cells. Several immunoSEQ plates received, in even portions, the genomic DNA of each subset. Authors' analysis steps: With immunoSEQ giving junction-only sequences and no quality scores, filtering differed. The repertoire was sequenced with immunoSEQ multiplex PCR; TCRdb's copy has only in-frame clones and lacks some. V, J and clone size are taken as reported in that table, and D and trimming were inferred from the DNA itself. The repertoire includes about 2.2 million clones, about 92% of them detected once, and more than 1.5% sits in the top ten.

Sequencing was performed on naive CD8+ T cells from PBMCs. The V gene is TRBV30, the J gene TRBJ2-7; perhaps D is TRBD1 or TRBD2 (5 bases each). The clonotype was recovered from a man aged 18 to 35 in good health. Some clones in this sample may be carry-over from other donors' samples. The CDR3 protein is CAWSPGTRLYEQYF. The CDR3 DNA reads TGTGCCTGGAGTCCCGGGACCCGTCTCTACGAGCAGTACTTC.